This TCR beta chain was sequenced in a study of shared clonotypes between healthy human individuals. Sequencing was performed with immunoSEQ multiplex PCR; in TCRdb, only in-frame clones are kept and a portion is missing. Of about 980,000 clones listed, 60% to 85% are singletons. This clone was counted a few times. The germline CDR1 and CDR2 sequences are MGHDK and SYGVNS. The V end was cut by 11 bases, the J end by 1 base, with 11 bases between. The CDR3 covers 12 residues. Sequenced: memory CD4+ T cells sorted from blood. Subset noted: CD45RA-negative fraction. This chain connects TRBV25-1 to TRBJ1-1; the D is unclear. This sequence originates from a man younger than 35 in good health. This chain's CDR3 is CAFRRANTEAFF. Written as DNA, the CDR3 is TGTGCCTTTCGACGGGCGAACACTGAAGCTTTCTTT.